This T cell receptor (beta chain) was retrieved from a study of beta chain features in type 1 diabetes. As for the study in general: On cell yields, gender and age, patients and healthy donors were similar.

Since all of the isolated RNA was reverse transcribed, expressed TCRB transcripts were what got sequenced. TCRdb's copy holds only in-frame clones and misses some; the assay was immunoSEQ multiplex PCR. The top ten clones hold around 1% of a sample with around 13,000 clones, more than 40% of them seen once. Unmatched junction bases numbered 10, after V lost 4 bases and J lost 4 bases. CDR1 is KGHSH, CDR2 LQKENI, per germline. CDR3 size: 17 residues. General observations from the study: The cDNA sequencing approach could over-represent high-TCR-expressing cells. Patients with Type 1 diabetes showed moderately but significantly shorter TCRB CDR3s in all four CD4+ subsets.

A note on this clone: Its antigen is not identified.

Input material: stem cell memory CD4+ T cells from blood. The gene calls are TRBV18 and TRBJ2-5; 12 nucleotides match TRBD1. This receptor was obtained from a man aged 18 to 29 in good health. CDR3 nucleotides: TGTGCCAGCTCACTCCTCGGGACAGGGGGCGCTCCAGAGACCCAGTACTTC. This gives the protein CASSLLGTGGAPETQYF. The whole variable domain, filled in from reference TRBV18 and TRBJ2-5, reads NAGVMQNPRHLVRRRGQEARLRCSPMKGHSHVYWYRQLPEEGLKFMVYLQKENIIDESGMPKERFSAEFPKEGPSILRIQQVVRGDSAAYFCASSLLGTGGAPETQYFGPGTRLLVL.